The 24 T cell receptor beta chains given below trace back to one sample, sequenced in a study of beta chain features in type 1 diabetes. Reverse transcription of all isolated RNA meant that expressed TCRB transcripts were sequenced. Libraries were prepared by immunoSEQ multiplex PCR; TCRdb keeps only in-frame clonotypes and omits some of them. The sample has 860,000 or so clones, roughly 17% seen once. Sequencing was performed on naive CD4+ T cells from blood. These receptors were obtained from a woman aged 18-29 years in good health.

In this sample, this clone turned up a few times. The chain employs TRBV7-9 and TRBJ2-3, with D possibly being TRBD2 (6 bases). The CDR3 sequence is 15 residues long. The germline V and J ends were trimmed by 4 bases and 0 bases, with 11 bases remaining between them. CDR1 SEHNR and CDR2 FQNEAQ come from the germline V gene (reference sequence). As DNA, the CDR3 is TGTGCCAGCAGCTGGGGGAGGAAAAGCACAGATACGCAGTATTTT. It yields the protein CASSWGRKSTDTQYF.

This clone was picked up a small number of times. The rearrangement links TRBV28 to TRBJ2-1; maybe TRBD2 (6 bases). The CDR3 length is 15 residues. From germline, CDR1 is MDHEN and CDR2 SYDVKM. Between the trimmed V and J ends, which lost 6 bases and 7 bases, there was a span of 19 bases. CDR3 nucleotide sequence: TGTGCCAGCAGGCCCGCGGGAAGGCGTAGTAATGAGCAGTTCTTC. Residues: CASRPAGRRSNEQFF.

This rearrangement joins TRBV2 to TRBJ2-7; no clear D. V was cut by 7 bases and J by 2 bases, with 12 bases left in between. Germline values: CDR1 SNHLY, CDR2 FYNNEI. The CDR3 is 13 residues long. DNA of the CDR3: TGTGCCAGCACTTCCCCCGCGACCTACGAGCAGTACTTC. It codes for CASTSPATYEQYF. The full variable domain, its missing parts supplied by reference TRBV2 and TRBJ2-7, is EPEVTQTPSHQVTQMGQEVILRCVPISNHLYFYWYRQILGQKVEFLVSFYNNEISEKSEIFDDQFSVERPDGSNFTLKIRSTKLEDSAMYFCASTSPATYEQYFGPGTRLTVT.

This chain joins TRBV5-8 and TRBJ2-7, with TRBD1 matching over 11 bases. Germline values: CDR1 SGHTS, CDR2 YDEGEE. V shed 7 bases, J shed 2 bases, and the junction held 20 bases outside the gene matches. The CDR3 is 19 amino acids. For the CDR3, the DNA is TGTGCCAGCGTAAGGAAACCGGGACAGGGGGTACCCGAAGCCTACGAGCAGTACTTC. Protein: CASVRKPGQGVPEAYEQYF.

The rearrangement links TRBV7-8 to TRBJ2-3; D call uncertain. Germline V gene data show CDR1 as SGHVS and CDR2 as FQNEAQ. Trimming took 1 base from V and 5 from J, leaving 7 bases between them. This CDR3 is built from 13 residues. The CDR3 region is CASSLDRLDTQYF. CDR3 nucleotide sequence: TGTGCCAGCAGCTTAGATCGTCTAGATACGCAGTATTTT.

This clone was detected a few times. The chain has TRBV5-4 and TRBJ1-2, with D maybe TRBD1 (6 bases). V was pared by 0 bases and J by 7 bases, with 16 bases between. Germline-derived CDR1 and CDR2 are SGHNT and YYREEE (reference sequence). The CDR3 is made up of 15 amino acids. The DNA of the CDR3 is TGTGCCAGCAGCTTGGTTACCAGGACAGACGGTGGCTACACCTTC. The encoded protein is CASSLVTRTDGGYTF. Using reference TRBV5-4 and TRBJ1-2 for the parts outside the CDR3, the full variable domain is ETGVTQSPTHLIKTRGQQVTLRCSSQSGHNTVSWYQQALGQGPQFIFQYYREEENGRGNFPPRFSGLQFPNYSSELNVNALELDDSALYLCASSLVTRTDGGYTFGSGTRLTVV.

This chain connects TRBV13 to TRBJ1-5; D not certain. Germline CDR1 and CDR2: PRHDT and FYEKMQ (reference sequence). The CDR3 is 13 residues long. Between the trimmed V and J ends, which lost 0 bases and 6 bases, there was a span of 6 bases. The CDR3 loop is CASSLGARQPQHF. The CDR3 DNA sequence: TGTGCCAGCAGCTTAGGGGCTCGTCAGCCCCAGCATTTT.

This chain links TRBV5-1 with TRBJ1-4; no clear D. In germline, CDR1 is SGHRS, CDR2 YFSETQ. Deletions cut 0 bases from V and 3 bases from J, with 3 bases between. The CDR3 loop spans 13 amino acids. The CDR3: CASSLGSNEKLFF. The CDR3 nucleotides read TGCGCCAGCAGCTTGGGTTCTAATGAAAAACTGTTTTTT. Looking up the rest from reference TRBV5-1 and TRBJ1-4 gives the full variable domain: KAGVTQTPRYLIKTRGQQVTLSCSPISGHRSVSWYQQTPGQGLQFLFEYFSETQRNKGNFPGRFSGRQFSNSRSEMNVSTLELGDSALYLCASSLGSNEKLFFGSGTQLSVL.

In this sample, this clone turned up a few times. This chain connects TRBV10-3 to TRBJ2-6, with 8 bases lining up with TRBD1. Germline-derived CDR1 and CDR2 are ENHRY and SYGVKD. Trimming at V came to 6 bases and at J to 1 base, leaving 11 bases not matched to a gene. This CDR3 region has 18 residues. The CDR3 loop is CAIRKSGQGFSGANVLTF. CDR3 coding DNA: TGTGCCATCAGGAAATCAGGACAGGGCTTTTCTGGGGCCAACGTCCTGACTTTC.

CDR3 nucleotides: TGTGCCAGCAAGACGAGGCTAGCGGGAACGGATGAGCAGTTCTTC. It yields the protein CASKTRLAGTDEQFF. The V call is TRBV5-4, the J call TRBJ2-1, with 9 positions matching TRBD2. J was trimmed by 8 bases and V by 6 bases; bases with no gene match: 12. The germline CDR1 and CDR2 sequences are SGHNT and YYREEE (reference sequence). The CDR3 spans 15 residues.

The rearrangement uses TRBV6-6 and TRBJ2-2; D may be TRBD2 (6 bases). Trimming left V 6 bases short and J 6 bases short, with 14 bases between. Germline lookup yields CDR1 MNHNY and CDR2 SVGAGI (reference sequence). The CDR3 contains 14 residues. CDR3 amino acids: CASSTGLPSGELFF. CDR3 in DNA: TGTGCCAGCAGCACGGGACTTCCTTCCGGGGAGCTGTTTTTT.

The table lists this clone with a few counts. The rearrangement links TRBV2 to TRBJ2-3; TRBD1 aligns across 10 bases. Germline assignment: CDR1 SNHLY and CDR2 FYNNEI. The CDR3 is made up of 14 amino acids. With 8 bases clipped from V and 4 bases from J, the junction kept 6 bases outside the gene matches. CDR3 amino acids: CASDWTGGADTQYF. Written as DNA, the CDR3 is TGTGCCAGCGATTGGACAGGGGGAGCAGATACGCAGTATTTT.

This clone turned up a few times. The chain employs TRBV5-1 and TRBJ2-7; D is perhaps TRBD2 (6 bases). Germline CDR1 reads SGHRS; CDR2 reads YFSETQ. V was cut by 3 bases and J by 5 bases, with 15 bases left in between. CDR3 length: 14 amino acids. Written as DNA, the CDR3 is TGCGCCAGCAGCTATGCCGGGAGTGAGAACGAGCAGTACTTC. Its protein product is CASSYAGSENEQYF.

In its sample, this clone was seen a few times. This chain joins TRBV2 and TRBJ2-3, with 8 bases fitting TRBD2. Germline lookup yields CDR1 SNHLY and CDR2 FYNNEI. The CDR3 length is 17 residues. Trimming removed 5 bases from V and 5 bases from J; junction bases left unmatched: 15. The DNA for the CDR3 is TGTGCCAGCAGTACCCAACGGGGGGGGAGGGCCATAGATACGCAGTATTTT. Protein: CASSTQRGGRAIDTQYF.

This clone appeared a few times. This chain links TRBV7-2 with TRBJ2-7; TRBD2 agrees at 12 bases. The V gene end was trimmed by 8 bases and the J gene end by 1 base; junction bases not matched to a gene: 0. Germline CDR1 and CDR2: SGHTA and FQGNSA. This CDR3 comprises 13 residues. In DNA form, the CDR3 reads TGTGCCAGCGGACTAGCGGGATCCTACGAGCAGTACTTC. Amino acid sequence: CASGLAGSYEQYF.

The CDR3 sequence is CASSLDGSHNEQFF. For the CDR3, the DNA is TGTGCCAGCAGCTTAGACGGGAGCCACAATGAGCAGTTCTTC. The gene calls are TRBV11-2 and TRBJ2-1, with a tentative D call TRBD2 (6 bases). Trimming shortened V by 0 bases and J by 5 bases, and 8 bases separated the two germline ends. This CDR3 is 14 amino acids long. Germline V gene sequence: CDR1 SGHAT, CDR2 FQNNGV.

This clone was found a few times. The chain links TRBV5-1 to TRBJ2-1, with 9 bases fitting TRBD2. The CDR3 is 16 residues long. V was pared by 5 bases and J by 5 bases, with 11 bases of the junction left unmatched. In germline, CDR1 is SGHRS, CDR2 YFSETQ. DNA for the CDR3: TGCGCCAGCAGTATTCCTAGCGGGACGGATGACAATGAGCAGTTCTTC. Its translation: CASSIPSGTDDNEQFF.

Turning to this clone: Other DNA sequences of this sample code for an identical CDR3. This chain joins TRBV9 and TRBJ2-3; D remains ambiguous. The CDR3 length is 14 residues. Between the trimmed V and J ends, which lost 2 bases and 0 bases, there was a span of 7 bases. Germline lookup yields CDR1 SGDLS and CDR2 YYNGEE. In DNA form, the CDR3 reads TGTGCCAGCAGCGTGAGTGCTAGCACAGATACGCAGTATTTT. It translates to CASSVSASTDTQYF.

This clone was picked up a small number of times. A much more abundant neighbour one base away suggests this may be a read error. The chain links TRBV27 to TRBJ2-3; no clear D. The CDR3 is 11 residues long. Trimming removed 6 bases from V and 2 bases from J, with 3 bases in between. Germline V lookup: CDR1 MNHEY, CDR2 SMNVEV (reference sequence). CDR3 DNA: TGTGCCAGCAGGTTCACAGATACGCAGTATTTT. Translated, it gives CASRFTDTQYF.

This chain joins TRBV5-6 and TRBJ2-5; 10 bases line up with TRBD1. This CDR3 contains 15 residues. CDR1 is SGHDT and CDR2 is YYEEEE in the germline V gene. Trimming removed 3 bases from V and 5 bases from J; junction bases left unmatched: 7. The CDR3, as DNA: TGTGCCAGCAGCTCCGGGACAGGGGCTTGGGAGACCCAGTACTTC. Its translation: CASSSGTGAWETQYF.

V usage is TRBV7-3 and J usage is TRBJ2-1; 10 nucleotides line up with TRBD2. The CDR3 is made up of 14 amino acids. Germline assignment: CDR1 SGHTA and CDR2 FQGTGA. Germline trimming cut 5 bases from V and 7 bases from J; bases unmatched to any gene: 5. Here the CDR3 DNA reads TGTGCCAGCAGCACCGGGACTAGCGAGAATGAGCAGTTCTTC. Translated, it gives CASSTGTSENEQFF.

The chain is built from TRBV23-1 and TRBJ1-2; D remains ambiguous. TRBV23-1 is reported as an ORF; its role is uncertain. CDR3 length: 11 amino acids. Trimming took 4 bases from V and 3 from J, leaving 3 bases between them. CDR3 nucleotide sequence: TGCGCCAGCAGTCCATACTATGGCTACACCTTC. It encodes CASSPYYGYTF.

This clone has just a few counts. The J gene is TRBJ2-3, the V gene TRBV28; D call uncertain. Per germline, CDR1 MDHEN and CDR2 SYDVKM. Between the trimmed V and J ends, which lost 6 bases and 6 bases, there was a span of 19 bases. The length of the CDR3 is 15 residues. CDR3 sequence reads: CASSGRVINVDTQYF. The CDR3 DNA sequence: TGTGCCAGCAGCGGAAGGGTAATCAACGTTGATACGCAGTATTTT.

CDR3 sequence reads: CASSPTGTSGSLNEQFF. Here the CDR3 DNA reads TGTGCCAGCAGCCCAACCGGGACTAGCGGGAGTCTCAATGAGCAGTTCTTC. The chain recombines TRBV7-6 with TRBJ2-1; 14 nucleotides line up with TRBD2. The CDR3 length is 17 residues. Trimming cost V 5 bases and J 6 bases; bases outside gene matches: 9. CDR1 is SGHVS and CDR2 is FNYEAQ in the germline V gene.